This T cell receptor (beta chain) derives from a study of T cell repertoires in cytomegalovirus infection. Study context: Indicated by public TCR beta signatures were CMV infection and matching HLA type. General study points: HLA-C-restricted CMV clonotypes gave the most frequent clonotype in two of eight donors.

Per the germline V gene, CDR1 is MNHEY and CDR2 is SVGEGT. This CDR3 is 16 amino acids long. V trimming: 7 bases; J trimming: 10 bases; junction bases outside the gene matches: 18. TCRdb called the reads again in MiXCR, with one record for every CDR3 protein. This sample has roughly 320,000 distinct CDR3 sequences, with roughly a tenth found just once. The table lists this clonotype with a few counts. The antigen is not known. Sequencing was performed on PBMCs. The sequence came from a human donor in good health (CMV status not recorded). Some clones in this sample may be carry-over from other donors' samples. The chain combines TRBV6-2 or TRBV6-3 with TRBJ2-1; 8 positions agree with TRBD1. The CDR3 spells CASNPIGQGKSWEQFF. The CDR3 DNA reads as TGTGCCAGCAACCCCATCGGACAGGGAAAGTCGTGGGAGCAGTTCTTC.